Presented here are 17 T cell receptor beta chains from one specimen sequenced in a study of neurological immune-mediated disorders. TCRdb reanalysed the 5' RACE reads using MiXCR and keeps one entry per CDR3 protein. The sample lists about 59,000 distinct CDR3 sequences, 3.5% occurring once. Sequencing was done on a sample of PBMCs. These receptors were collected from a woman aged 25-40 years with multiple sclerosis.

This clonotype was detected many times. The chain uses TRBV5-1 and TRBJ2-1, with D possibly matching TRBD2 (6 bases). From germline, CDR1 is SGHRS and CDR2 YFSETQ. This CDR3 is built from 16 residues. Trimming pared 0 bases from V and 2 bases from J, leaving 12 bases between. CDR3 bases: TGCGCCAGCAGCTTGGGGGGGACTTCGCCCTACAATGAGCAGTTCTTC. Protein sequence: CASSLGGTSPYNEQFF.

In this sample, this clonotype turned up many times. The chain links TRBV20-1 to TRBJ2-2; possible D gene TRBD1, 6 bases. Trimming took 5 bases from V and 7 from J, leaving 11 bases between them. Germline loops: CDR1 DFQATT, CDR2 SNEGSKA (reference sequence). The CDR3 spans 12 residues. The CDR3 nucleotides read TGCAGTGCTTATACAGGGAGCGGGGAGCTGTTTTTT. It encodes CSAYTGSGELFF.

This clonotype was seen ten or more times. The rearrangement joins TRBV3-1 to TRBJ2-5, with 11 bases that match TRBD2. V shed 4 bases, J shed 5 bases, and the junction held 6 bases outside the gene matches. There are 15 residues in the CDR3. Germline values: CDR1 LGHDT, CDR2 YNNKEL (reference sequence). The CDR3 region has the DNA TGTGCCAGCAGCCCTAGCGGGGGGCCGGGGGAGACCCAGTACTTC. It codes for CASSPSGGPGETQYF.

This clonotype came up many times. The rearrangement links TRBV4-3 to TRBJ2-4; TRBD1 aligns across 12 bases. Losses at the gene ends were 4 bases for V and 1 base for J; bases not matched to a gene: 8. The germline V gene has CDR1 LGHNA and CDR2 YSLEER. The CDR3 is 18 residues long. The CDR3 is CASSPAGTGGSAKNIQYF. CDR3 coding DNA: TGCGCCAGCAGCCCCGCCGGGACAGGGGGCTCGGCCAAAAACATTCAGTACTTC.

This clonotype was detected ten times or more. The CDR3 reads CASSRGTSYEQYF. CDR3 bases: TGCGCCAGCAGCCGGGGGACCTCCTACGAGCAGTACTTC. The rearrangement joins TRBV4-1 to TRBJ2-7; D may correspond to TRBD1 or TRBD2 (5 bases each). Germline V gives CDR1 MGHRA, CDR2 YSYEKL. The ends were cut back, 4 bases at V and 0 bases at J, with 7 bases in the middle. The CDR3 runs 13 residues.

This clonotype is categorized as medium-sized. The chain couples TRBV20-1 to TRBJ2-1; D gene ambiguous. This CDR3 has 14 residues. V was trimmed by 7 bases and J by 4 bases, leaving 17 bases between them. Germline V gene sequence: CDR1 DFQATT, CDR2 SNEGSKA (reference sequence). CDR3 sequence reads: CSVSSPAGYNEQFF. The CDR3 nucleotides are TGCAGTGTCTCATCACCCGCCGGATACAATGAGCAGTTCTTC.

This clonotype was counted many times. The CDR3 loop is CSAGLSGAGALAKNIQYF. The CDR3 nucleotides are TGCAGTGCTGGGCTGAGTGGGGCAGGGGCCCTAGCCAAAAACATTCAGTACTTC. V and J are TRBV20-1 and TRBJ2-4; D perhaps matches TRBD1 (6 bases). The CDR3 spans 18 residues. V was pared by 5 bases and J by 0 bases, with 23 bases between. Germline-derived CDR1 and CDR2 are DFQATT and SNEGSKA (reference sequence).

This clonotype was counted many times. This sequence joins TRBV27 and TRBJ1-1; D is possibly TRBD1 (6 bases). Trimming removed 1 base at V and 6 bases at J, with 12 bases between. Germline V CDR1 and CDR2: MNHEY, SMNVEV (reference sequence). This CDR3 spans 14 amino acids. The CDR3 DNA reads as TGTGCCAGCAGTTTATTTACAGGGTCCCCTGAAGCTTTCTTT. The encoded protein is CASSLFTGSPEAFF.

This clonotype was seen a handful of times. The chain uses TRBV12-3 or TRBV12-4 and TRBJ2-7; D possibly corresponds to TRBD1 (6 bases). V lost 5 bases and J 3 bases, leaving 14 bases between the germline ends. The CDR3 consists of 14 residues. DNA for the CDR3: TGTGCCAGCAGTGCCCAGACAGGAGACTACGAGCAGTACTTC. It translates to CASSAQTGDYEQYF.

This clonotype turned up a few times. V is TRBV11-2 and J is TRBJ2-7, with D possibly being TRBD1 (6 bases). V lost 3 bases and J lost 7, with 13 bases in between. The CDR3 length is 13 residues. Germline CDR1 is SGHAT and CDR2 is FQNNGV. The CDR3 loop is CASSFTGSKEQYF. Here the CDR3 DNA reads TGTGCCAGCAGCTTCACAGGGAGCAAAGAGCAGTACTTC.

This clonotype was seen a handful of times. The chain links TRBV5-1 to TRBJ1-1, with D unresolved. Germline CDR1 and CDR2: SGHRS and YFSETQ. V was pared by 2 bases and J by 1 base, with 9 bases between. CDR3 length equals 14 residues. The CDR3 sequence: CASSLKAANTEAFF. CDR3 coding DNA: TGCGCCAGCAGCTTAAAGGCCGCGAACACTGAAGCTTTCTTT.

A word on this clonotype: A much larger clone lies one base from this, so it may be a read error. The chain is built from TRBV12-3 or TRBV12-4 and TRBJ1-5, with TRBD1 as a possible D gene (6 bases). The V end lost 4 bases, the J end lost 7 bases, and 11 bases lay between the germline ends. The CDR3 runs 13 residues. The CDR3 region is CASSSNQGQPQHF. CDR3 nucleotide sequence: TGTGCCAGCAGTTCCAACCAGGGGCAGCCCCAGCATTTT.

This clonotype was seen at least ten times. At one of its ends the junction is not consistent with the germline gene, which may arise from a read error. The chain joins TRBV20-1 to TRBJ1-6, with 7 bases that match TRBD1. There are 12 residues in the CDR3. The germline gives CDR1 DFQATT, CDR2 SNEGSKA (reference sequence). The CDR3 DNA is TGCAGTGGACAGGGTCCCAATTCACCCCTCAACTTT. Translating gives CSGQGPNSPLNF.

This clonotype was seen repeatedly, ten times or more. The V gene is TRBV5-1, the J gene TRBJ2-4, with no clear D. Germline CDR1 SGHRS, CDR2 YFSETQ. V gave up 2 bases and J gave up 0 bases, with 12 bases separating them. The CDR3 runs 16 residues. The CDR3 protein is CASSFLGSLAKNIQYF. DNA for the CDR3: TGCGCCAGCAGCTTTTTGGGGTCCCTAGCCAAAAACATTCAGTACTTC. Full variable domain (missing parts from reference TRBV5-1 and TRBJ2-4): KAGVTQTPRYLIKTRGQQVTLSCSPISGHRSVSWYQQTPGQGLQFLFEYFSETQRNKGNFPGRFSGRQFSNSRSEMNVSTLELGDSALYLCASSFLGSLAKNIQYFGAGTRLSVL.

This clonotype came up many times. The chain carries TRBV7-3 and TRBJ2-3; 9 bases are a match to TRBD2. The CDR3 is 15 residues long. CDR1 and CDR2 (germline): SGHTA, FQGTGA. V shed 3 bases and J 1 base; nucleotides not matched to a gene: 2. This CDR3 reads CASSLSGRRTDTQYF. The CDR3, as DNA: TGTGCCAGCAGCTTGAGCGGGAGGCGCACAGATACGCAGTATTTT.

This clonotype was seen only a few times. The V and J genes are TRBV5-1 and TRBJ2-2; the D is unclear. CDR1 is SGHRS and CDR2 is YFSETQ in the germline V gene. The CDR3 extends over 12 amino acids. V gave up 2 bases and J gave up 10 bases, with 9 bases separating them. This CDR3 is CASSFGGVELFF. In DNA, the CDR3 is TGCGCCAGCAGCTTCGGCGGTGTGGAGCTGTTTTTT.

About this clonotype: At one end, the junction sequence differs from germline, possibly due to a read error. The rearrangement links TRBV20-1 to TRBJ1-5; 7 bases agree with TRBD1. Looked up from germline, CDR1 is DFQATT and CDR2 is SNEGSKA (reference sequence). CDR3 size: 12 residues. The CDR3 here is CSANRGRQPQNF. DNA of the CDR3: TGCAGTGCTAACAGGGGAAGGCAGCCCCAGAATTTT.